Below are 20 T cell receptor beta chains sequenced from a single sample in a study of blood T cell repertoires in COVID-19. Repertoires were generated with immunoSEQ multiplex PCR, while TCRdb's copy carries only in-frame clones and drops some. The table records about 270,000 clones, about 83% of them present only once. The sample was peripheral blood. The source is a woman in her forties or fifties who had recovered from COVID-19.

J is TRBJ2-2 and V is TRBV28; weak D call: TRBD1 (6 bases). Germline CDR1 is MDHEN and CDR2 is SYDVKM. The CDR3 runs 14 residues. V lost 6 bases, J lost 5 bases, and 13 bases lay in between. This CDR3 is CASRSGQSTGELFF. In DNA, the CDR3 is TGTGCCAGCAGGTCCGGACAGTCAACCGGGGAGCTGTTTTTT.

The chain has TRBV4-3 and TRBJ1-6, with D tentatively TRBD1 (5 bases). The CDR3 is 15 residues long. V dropped 4 bases and J dropped 4 bases, with 11 bases sitting between them. Germline assignment: CDR1 LGHNA and CDR2 YSLEER. In DNA, the CDR3 is TGCGCCAGCAGCCTCCCCGGGGGATATAATTCACCCCTCCACTTT. Its protein is CASSLPGGYNSPLHF.

The V and J genes are TRBV5-4 and TRBJ2-2, with D possibly TRBD1 on 7 matching bases. Germline V lookup: CDR1 SGHNT, CDR2 YYREEE (reference sequence). The CDR3 loop spans 16 amino acids. Trimming pared 4 bases from V and 7 bases from J, leaving 20 bases between. The CDR3 loop reads CASSPVGGGIGGELFF. CDR3 coding DNA: TGTGCCAGCAGCCCGGTTGGAGGGGGCATAGGCGGGGAGCTGTTTTTT.

The chain carries TRBV5-1 and TRBJ2-7; TRBD1 aligns across 11 bases. This CDR3 has 15 amino acids. Germline V gives CDR1 SGHRS, CDR2 YFSETQ. Germline trimming cut 7 bases from V and 6 bases from J; bases unmatched to any gene: 12. The CDR3 nucleotides are TGCGCCAGCCAGGTCACCGGGACAGGGGGTACCGAGCAGTACTTC. Translated, it gives CASQVTGTGGTEQYF.

V is TRBV5-1 and J is TRBJ2-2; D possibly corresponds to TRBD2 (6 bases). Trimming removed 3 bases from V and 0 bases from J, with 18 bases in between. This CDR3 is built from 18 residues. From germline, CDR1 is SGHRS and CDR2 YFSETQ. CDR3 loop: CASSSHVQTSTNTGELFF. The CDR3 DNA sequence: TGCGCCAGCAGCTCCCACGTCCAGACTAGTACGAACACCGGGGAGCTGTTTTTT.

The chain links TRBV7-2 to TRBJ2-7, with D possibly being TRBD2 (5 bases). The germline V gene has CDR1 SGHTA and CDR2 FQGNSA. V gave up 4 bases and J gave up 1 base, with 8 bases separating them. The CDR3 sequence is 13 residues long. Here the CDR3 reads CASSYSGSYEQYF. As DNA, the CDR3 is TGTGCCAGCAGCTACAGCGGTTCCTACGAGCAGTACTTC.

DNA of the CDR3: TGTGCCTGGGGGGTAGGGACAGCCTCCTACGAGCAGTACTTC. Protein sequence: CAWGVGTASYEQYF. The chain is built from TRBV30 and TRBJ2-7; 7 bases line up with TRBD1. Germline values: CDR1 GTSNPN, CDR2 SVGIG (reference sequence). After removal of 5 bases from V and 0 bases from J, the junction contained 7 bases not matched to a gene. The CDR3 totals 14 residues.

This clone appeared once. The V and J genes are TRBV6-5 and TRBJ2-3; 7 bases fit TRBD2. CDR1 is MNHEY and CDR2 is SVGAGI in the germline V gene. The CDR3 sequence is 15 residues long. Trimming at V came to 7 bases and at J to 6 bases, leaving 13 bases not matched to a gene. The CDR3 DNA is TGTGCCAGCATGGGAGGGGTATTGTCAATGGATACGCAGTATTTT. Protein product: CASMGGVLSMDTQYF.

For this clone: This sample also contains other DNA sequences that code for the same CDR3. The chain employs TRBV18 and TRBJ1-4; D might be TRBD1 (6 bases). V shed 0 bases and J shed 3 bases, with 8 bases lying between them. The germline gives CDR1 KGHSH, CDR2 LQKENI. The CDR3 consists of 15 residues. This CDR3 reads CASSPPGQANEKLFF. The CDR3 DNA sequence: TGTGCCAGCTCACCACCGGGACAAGCTAATGAAAAACTGTTTTTT.

The V call is TRBV19, the J call TRBJ1-6; D is ambiguous. V lost 5 bases, J lost 0 bases, and 5 bases lay in between. CDR1 and CDR2 from the germline V gene are LNHDA and SQIVND (reference sequence). The CDR3 is 14 residues long. In DNA, the CDR3 is TGTGCCAGTAGTCACAGCTCCTATAATTCACCCCTCCACTTT. Its protein is CASSHSSYNSPLHF.

The CDR3 DNA reads as TGTGCCTGGGGAGGAGTCGAGACCCAGTACTTC. Amino acid sequence: CAWGGVETQYF. The chain joins TRBV30 to TRBJ2-5, with D possibly being TRBD2 (5 bases). The CDR3 is made up of 11 amino acids. The V gene lost 5 bases and the J gene lost 5 bases, with 9 bases spanning the gap. Per the germline V gene, CDR1 is GTSNPN and CDR2 is SVGIG (reference sequence).

In DNA form, the CDR3 reads TGTGCCAGCACCCACCGCGGGAGCCCTGGAAACACCATATATTTT. Its translation is CASTHRGSPGNTIYF. The chain recombines TRBV6-5 with TRBJ1-3; D is uncertain. Trimming took 7 bases from V and 2 from J, leaving 15 bases between them. There are 15 residues in the CDR3. Germline V gives CDR1 MNHEY, CDR2 SVGAGI.

The chain is built from TRBV15 and TRBJ1-4; D unclear. Trimming took off 0 bases at V and 7 bases at J, with 6 bases between the two ends. This CDR3 spans 13 amino acids. From germline, CDR1 is LNHNV and CDR2 YYDKDF (reference sequence). CDR3 sequence (DNA): TGTGCCACCAGCAGAGAGACAACTGAAAAACTGTTTTTT. Its protein is CATSRETTEKLFF. Drawing the rest from reference TRBV15 and TRBJ1-4, the complete variable domain is DAMVIQNPRYQVTQFGKPVTLSCSQTLNHNVMYWYQQKSSQAPKLLFHYYDKDFNNEADTPDNFQSRRPNTSFCFLDIRSPGLGDTAMYLCATSRETTEKLFFGSGTQLSVL.

The chain combines TRBV28 with TRBJ2-3; tentatively, D is TRBD2 (6 bases). The CDR3 extends over 15 amino acids. The V end was cut by 6 bases, the J end by 0 bases, with 13 bases between. The V gene's germline CDR1 is MDHEN and CDR2 SYDVKM. The CDR3 DNA reads as TGTGCCAGCAGGCGGGACTCTTCTAGCACAGATACGCAGTATTTT. Translation gives CASRRDSSSTDTQYF. Together with reference TRBV28 and TRBJ2-3, the CDR3 gives the full variable domain: DVKVTQSSRYLVKRTGEKVFLECVQDMDHENMFWYRQDPGLGLRLIYFSYDVKMKEKGDIPEGYSVSREKKERFSLILESASTNQTSMYLCASRRDSSSTDTQYFGPGTRLTVL.

The chain combines TRBV11-2 with TRBJ2-1; 7 bases fit TRBD2. Germline values: CDR1 SGHAT, CDR2 FQNNGV. Unmatched junction bases numbered 9, after V lost 5 bases and J lost 8 bases. This CDR3 is built from 14 residues. This CDR3 reads CASSRDYQSYEQFF. CDR3 DNA sequence: TGTGCCAGCAGCCGGGACTACCAAAGCTATGAGCAGTTCTTC.

This clone was counted only a few times. The V gene is TRBV6-2 or TRBV6-3, the J gene TRBJ2-3; 12 bases match TRBD1. Germline lookup yields CDR1 MNHEY and CDR2 SVGEGT. V was pared by 0 bases and J by 2 bases, with 3 bases of the junction left unmatched. The CDR3 covers 17 residues. CDR3 in DNA: TGTGCCAGCAGTTACTCTAAGGGACAGGGGGCCACAGATACGCAGTATTTT. Translation: CASSYSKGQGATDTQYF.

This chain uses TRBV11-2 with TRBJ2-2; 10 bases match TRBD2. The germline CDR1 and CDR2 sequences are SGHAT and FQNNGV. CDR3 length equals 16 residues. J was trimmed by 7 bases and V by 5 bases; bases with no gene match: 10. For the CDR3, the DNA is TGTGCCAGCAGCCCCCGAGCTAGCGGGGGAAACGGGGAGCTGTTTTTT. Encoded protein: CASSPRASGGNGELFF.

This rearrangement joins TRBV6-5 to TRBJ2-7, with a weak D call TRBD1 (6 bases). The V gene's germline CDR1 is MNHEY and CDR2 SVGAGI. The CDR3 is 13 amino acids. Between the trimmed V and J ends, which lost 9 bases and 5 bases, there was a span of 17 bases. The CDR3 is CASAPGHHHEQYF. CDR3 DNA sequence: TGTGCCAGTGCGCCGGGACATCACCACGAGCAGTACTTC.

This clone was recorded once. This chain links TRBV23-1 with TRBJ2-7; tentative D call: TRBD1 (6 bases). TRBV23-1 is reported as an ORF; its role is uncertain. The CDR3 is made up of 13 amino acids. V was cut by 7 bases and J by 3 bases, with 13 bases left in between. CDR3 loop: CASTRDMIYEQYF. For the CDR3, the DNA is TGCGCCAGCACCCGGGACATGATCTACGAGCAGTACTTC.

Here the CDR3 reads CAWSVGQSLHF. The CDR3 bases are TGTGCCTGGAGTGTTGGACAGTCCCTCCACTTT. V is TRBV30 and J is TRBJ1-6; possibly TRBD1 for D (6 bases). The CDR3 loop spans 11 amino acids. In germline, CDR1 is GTSNPN, CDR2 SVGIG (reference sequence). The V gene lost 0 bases and the J gene lost 14 bases, with 8 bases spanning the gap.